A selection of T cell receptor beta chains follows, all from one sample in a study of shared clonotypes between healthy human individuals. Produced via immunoSEQ multiplex PCR; TCRdb's table is partial and in-frame only. This repertoire shows approximately 1,500,000 clones, 96% found once; its top ten account for roughly 1.2%. The sample comprised naive CD4+ T cells sorted from blood. The receptors here all came from a man between 25 and 39 years old in good health. CDR3s leave out the opening cysteine and the closing phenylalanine or tryptophan. Expanded clones get a size class; other rows say once, few or many, or leave the size out.

>-|TRBV28|TRBJ2-3
ASSPYRAGPQALTDTQY
>once|TRBV2|TRBJ2-7
ASKERGMGEQY
>-|TRBV19|TRBJ1-2
ASSRDRDFGYT
>-|TRBV7-3|TRBJ2-7
ASSLIWQGGSGRAFDEQY
>-|TRBV6-5|TRBJ2-1
ASSYPGLAGDEQF
>-|TRBV28|TRBJ2-3
ASSLWGVGTDTQY
>-|TRBV7-7|TRBJ2-3
ASSTGLAGTDTQY
>-|TRBV5-4|TRBJ1-1
ASSLDRGTTEAF
>-|TRBV7-2|TRBJ1-1
ASSQGHLTEAF
>-|TRBV19|TRBJ1-1
ASSIVGLGEAF
>-|TRBV5-1|TRBJ2-7
ASSSGNGYEQY
>-|TRBV27|TRBJ2-2
ASSLWLAGGITGELF
>-|TRBV19|TRBJ2-6
ASNARTGNSGANVLT
>-|TRBV14|TRBJ2-3
ASSPAGTQY
>-|TRBV19|TRBJ2-7
ASSIDPGVYEQY
>once|TRBV11-2|TRBJ1-1
ASSPRGLSTEAF
>-|TRBV5-6|TRBJ2-3
ASSLGGPSTDTQY
>-|TRBV6-4|TRBJ1-5
ASSDSISQPQH
>-|TRBV5-1|TRBJ2-7
ASSLVDSTYEQY
>-|TRBV7-9|TRBJ1-3
ASSLALPGPTSGNTIY
>once|TRBV6-5|TRBJ1-4
ASSYGPYEKLF
>-|TRBV30|TRBJ1-2
AWSGEQGEVVGDGYT